Included here is one T cell receptor (beta chain) sequence, with context. Its antigen is not yet known. There are no base qualities to consult, and no much larger clone falls within one base. The sample comes from a study of a mutant IDH1 vaccine in newly diagnosed glioma (dated by TCRdb to the early 2020s). Regarding the study in general: Patients were given eight vaccinations, in weeks 1, 3, 5, 7, 11, 15, 19 and 23, which matched visits V03 through V10. Of the approximately 30 treated patients, approximately 62% were male and around 38% were female, and a mean age of roughly 40 years was recorded. Prior to enrollment, standard therapy consisting of radiotherapy alone, temozolomide alone, or radiochemotherapy with temozolomide had been administered to patients, with the combination being received by most patients. Vaccination was initiated 4-6 weeks after radiotherapy alone, or concurrently with temozolomide cycles in the chemotherapy-containing groups. Six visits were used for peripheral blood collection: V03 (baseline), V05, V07, V10, V12 and V13. For exploratory analyses, longitudinal TCRB deep sequencing was carried out in 25 treated patients wherever samples were available. Results the study describes overall, beyond this receptor: Pseudoprogression seemed to be unrelated to changes in the top peripheral T cell clonotypes found by TCRB sequencing. PBMC samples for TCRB deep sequencing were selected based on availability. According to the authors, sample limitations meant that analyses of patient blood samples could not be reproduced. Immune responses induced by the vaccine were seen in roughly 95% of patients across multiple MHC alleles.

Interpreted using the paper, the time point label stands for: week 11, during vaccination. Each vaccine dose was 300 ug of a 20-mer mutant IDH1 peptide in Montanide, given subcutaneously with topical imiquimod. Newly diagnosed WHO grade 3 or 4 IDH1-mutant astrocytomas showing loss of nuclear ATRX were present in the donors. The samples were drawn from NOA16, a multicentre, single-arm, open-label phase I trial in Germany that tested a mutant IDH1 peptide vaccine in humans for the first time. The DNeasy Blood and Tissue Kit was used to extract genomic DNA from EDTA blood for TCRB sequencing. Libraries were made using the immunoSEQ multiplex PCR assay. Rearranged TCR beta chain sequences were amplified with the hsTCRB Kit following the manufacturer's protocol. An Illumina MiSeq was used to sequence the TCRB libraries. In the original analysis: Demultiplexing, trimming and gene mapping were performed with the kit vendor's proprietary platform. In TCRdb, the immuneACCESS table is reduced to in-frame sequences with V and J assigned. These tables do not hold every clone; where another copy was compared, an unresolved V gene accounts for under half, and the others remain unexplained. Clonal size and the V and J genes are those of that table, whereas D and trimming came from the DNA. A total of around 62,000 clones appear in this sample, around nine tenths of them only once. The ten largest clonotypes hold approximately 1.9% of the sample.

CDR1 and CDR2 are read off the germline V gene as SGHRS and YFSETQ. V is reduced by 0 bases and J by 7 bases, leaving a spacing of 8 bases between them. The CDR3 numbers 13 residues from cysteine through phenylalanine. Of the read, only the CDR3 DNA is kept; its 39 bases are in frame from base 1. Sequencing was performed on PBMCs, taken from a glioma patient whose treatment included an IDH1 peptide vaccine. The sequence was obtained from a man aged 40-49 years with glioma. The sequence links TRBV5-1 to TRBJ2-1; the D gene is not confidently resolved. In nucleotides, the sequence is TGCGCCAGCAGCTTGGGGGTAGTAAATGAGCAGTTCTTC. The resulting protein is CASSLGVVNEQFF.